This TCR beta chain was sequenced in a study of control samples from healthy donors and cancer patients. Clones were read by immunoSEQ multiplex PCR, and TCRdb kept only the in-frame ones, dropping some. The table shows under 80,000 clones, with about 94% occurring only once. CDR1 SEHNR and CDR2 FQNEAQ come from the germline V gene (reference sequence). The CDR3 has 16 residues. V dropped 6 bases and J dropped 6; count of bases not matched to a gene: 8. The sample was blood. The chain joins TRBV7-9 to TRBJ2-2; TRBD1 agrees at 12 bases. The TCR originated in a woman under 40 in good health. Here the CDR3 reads CASRAPGQGASGELFF. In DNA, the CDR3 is TGTGCCAGCAGAGCTCCGGGACAGGGGGCATCCGGGGAGCTGTTTTTT.